Below, 24 T cell receptor beta chains from the same sample are listed, as sequenced in a study of OX40 agonist ivuxolimab in advanced cancers. The receptor library was made with the immunoSEQ multiplex PCR assay. TCRdb's version of the immuneACCESS table is confined to in-frame rearrangements and falls short of the full clone set. An unresolved V gene accounts for under half of the shortfall where checked; the remainder is of unknown origin. For this sample there are almost 80,000 clones; roughly 84% appear just once. Over 0.2% of the sample comes from the top ten. The sample consisted of CD4+ or CD8+ T cells sorted from blood, taken in a trial of the OX40 agonist ivuxolimab. The receptors shown here come from an adult with an advanced solid tumor such as melanoma, head and neck, liver or kidney cancer.

This sequence joins TRBV4-2 and TRBJ1-2; 8 nucleotides align to TRBD1. V lost 3 bases to trimming and J lost 4 bases; unmatched junction nucleotides: 4. The CDR3 sequence is 14 residues long. Germline V gives CDR1 LGHNA, CDR2 YNFKEQ. The CDR3 loop reads CASSQADRGYGYTF. For the CDR3, the DNA is TGTGCCAGCAGCCAGGCCGACAGGGGCTATGGCTACACCTTC.

The J gene is TRBJ2-7, the V gene TRBV4-3, with 9 nucleotides matching TRBD2. J gave up 4 bases and V 0 bases, and 25 bases lay outside the gene matches. The CDR3 length is 22 residues. Germline V lookup: CDR1 LGHNA, CDR2 YSLEER. Here the CDR3 reads CASSQELMGTPGTSHDGYEQYF. Here the CDR3 DNA reads TGCGCCAGCAGCCAAGAACTAATGGGAACCCCCGGGACTAGCCACGATGGGTACGAGCAGTACTTC.

The chain uses TRBV15 and TRBJ2-1; the D gene is possibly TRBD2 (6 bases). CDR3 length: 16 residues. V shed 0 bases and J shed 6 bases, with 15 bases lying between them. Germline loops: CDR1 LNHNV, CDR2 YYDKDF (reference sequence). The CDR3 DNA follows: TGTGCCACCAGCAGAGATCGGGGGAGCGGGTTCAATGAGCAGTTCTTC. Translating it yields CATSRDRGSGFNEQFF.

The chain combines TRBV19 with TRBJ2-3, with D possibly matching TRBD1 (6 bases). The CDR3 length is 12 residues. V was clipped by 4 bases and J by 7 bases, with 9 bases between them. The V gene's germline CDR1 is LNHDA and CDR2 SQIVND (reference sequence). CDR3 DNA: TGTGCCAGTAGTAATACAGGGCATACGCAGTATTTT. It encodes CASSNTGHTQYF.

The rearrangement links TRBV14 to TRBJ2-7; D may be TRBD1 or TRBD2 (5 bases each). The V and J ends lost 6 bases and 6 bases respectively, with 24 bases between them. From germline, CDR1 is SGHDN and CDR2 FVKESK. This CDR3 comprises 16 residues. CDR3 coding DNA: TGTGCCAGCAGTCAAACTCGAGGGACCCTGGCCCCCGAGCAGTACTTC. Protein: CASSQTRGTLAPEQYF.

The rearrangement uses TRBV5-1 and TRBJ1-2, with D possibly TRBD1 on 6 matching bases. Between the trimmed V and J ends, which lost 0 bases and 7 bases, there was a span of 13 bases. Germline V gene sequence: CDR1 SGHRS, CDR2 YFSETQ. The CDR3 has 14 amino acids. The CDR3 spells CASSLDRVEVGYTF. The CDR3, as DNA: TGCGCCAGCAGCTTGGACAGGGTAGAAGTTGGCTACACCTTC. Drawing the rest from reference TRBV5-1 and TRBJ1-2, the complete variable domain is KAGVTQTPRYLIKTRGQQVTLSCSPISGHRSVSWYQQTPGQGLQFLFEYFSETQRNKGNFPGRFSGRQFSNSRSEMNVSTLELGDSALYLCASSLDRVEVGYTFGSGTRLTVV.

V is TRBV4-1 and J is TRBJ1-4; no definite D call. CDR3 length: 14 residues. V was clipped by 6 bases and J by 1 base, with 9 bases between them. CDR1 is MGHRA and CDR2 is YSYEKL in the germline V gene. CDR3 DNA sequence: TGCGCCAGCAGGGTCCAAGGAACTAATGAAAAACTGTTTTTT. This translates into CASRVQGTNEKLFF.

This sequence joins TRBV18 and TRBJ1-1; 7 nucleotides line up with TRBD1. Germline values: CDR1 KGHSH, CDR2 LQKENI. Trimming took 4 bases from V and 5 from J; bases not matched to a gene: 4. CDR3 length: 13 residues. The CDR3 bases are TGTGCCAGCTCACGTGGACAGGCAACTGAAGCTTTCTTT. This translates into CASSRGQATEAFF.

The chain recombines TRBV5-1 with TRBJ1-4, with 10 positions matching TRBD1. The CDR3 is made up of 16 amino acids. The germline CDR1 and CDR2 sequences are SGHRS and YFSETQ. J gave up 5 bases and V 3 bases, and 7 bases lay outside the gene matches. In DNA, the CDR3 is TGCGCCAGCAGCTGGGGGACAGGGGCCGTGAATGAAAAACTGTTTTTT. Protein: CASSWGTGAVNEKLFF.

The V gene is TRBV6-5, the J gene TRBJ2-7, with TRBD1 as a possible D gene (6 bases). The CDR3 contains 15 residues. Germline V gives CDR1 MNHEY, CDR2 SVGAGI. The V end was cut by 0 bases, the J end by 0 bases, with 9 bases between. The CDR3, as DNA: TGTGCCAGCAGTTACTCAGGACAGAGCTCCTACGAGCAGTACTTC. This translates into CASSYSGQSSYEQYF.

The rearrangement links TRBV5-1 to TRBJ1-2; 11 nucleotides match TRBD1. The CDR3 extends over 16 amino acids. The ends lost 6 bases at V and 8 bases at J; junction bases unmatched: 15. Germline CDR1 and CDR2: SGHRS and YFSETQ. In DNA form, the CDR3 reads TGCGCCAGCAACCAAAATTCTGGACAGGGGGCGGTCGGCTACACCTTC. It is translated as CASNQNSGQGAVGYTF.

V is TRBV6-1 and J is TRBJ1-2, with 7 bases that match TRBD1. The germline gives CDR1 MNHNS, CDR2 SASEGT. Trimming at V came to 6 bases and at J to 7 bases, leaving 14 bases not matched to a gene. This CDR3 has 15 amino acids. This CDR3 is CASSPMQEGARGYTF. CDR3 bases: TGTGCCAGCAGCCCTATGCAGGAGGGGGCGCGTGGCTACACCTTC.

V gene TRBV5-1 combines with J gene TRBJ2-3; TRBD1 agrees at 9 bases. The trim removed 4 bases at V and 4 bases at J, leaving 7 bases unmatched. This CDR3 has 15 amino acids. Germline lookup yields CDR1 SGHRS and CDR2 YFSETQ. For the CDR3, the DNA is TGCGCCAGCAGCCGGACAGGGGCCCTCGCAGATACGCAGTATTTT. This gives the protein CASSRTGALADTQYF.

The chain couples TRBV11-2 to TRBJ2-5, with D possibly TRBD2 on 5 matching bases. Germline V gene sequence: CDR1 SGHAT, CDR2 FQNNGV. The ends were cut back, 5 bases at V and 3 bases at J, with 19 bases in the middle. The CDR3 runs 16 residues. The CDR3 reads CASSPPTRRGKETQYF. The CDR3, as DNA: TGTGCCAGCAGCCCCCCAACTAGGAGAGGAAAAGAGACCCAGTACTTC.

Written as DNA, the CDR3 is TGTGCCAGCAGCTTAAGGACGGGAGCCGGGGAGCTGTTTTTT. Translating gives CASSLRTGAGELFF. The chain couples TRBV11-3 to TRBJ2-2; D perhaps matches TRBD2 (6 bases). The germline gives CDR1 SGHNT, CDR2 YENEEA. This CDR3 is 14 amino acids long. The V gene lost 2 bases and the J gene lost 6 bases, with 10 bases spanning the gap.

V and J are TRBV7-9 and TRBJ2-7; 10 bases agree with TRBD2. Trimming at V came to 2 bases and at J to 4 bases, leaving 5 bases not matched to a gene. Germline-derived CDR1 and CDR2 are SEHNR and FQNEAQ (reference sequence). The CDR3 is 15 amino acids. The CDR3 coding sequence is TGTGCCAGCAGCTTAATTGTAGCGGGGGGATACGAGCAGTACTTC. This codes for CASSLIVAGGYEQYF.

J is TRBJ2-1 and V is TRBV5-4; TRBD2 matches 13 bases. Germline CDR1 and CDR2: SGHNT and YYREEE (reference sequence). CDR3 length: 16 residues. V dropped 4 bases and J dropped 2; count of bases not matched to a gene: 3. The DNA for the CDR3 is TGTGCCAGCAGCAAGACTAGCGGGAGGCCCTACAATGAGCAGTTCTTC. This gives the protein CASSKTSGRPYNEQFF. Filled out from reference TRBV5-4 and TRBJ2-1, the complete variable domain reads ETGVTQSPTHLIKTRGQQVTLRCSSQSGHNTVSWYQQALGQGPQFIFQYYREEENGRGNFPPRFSGLQFPNYSSELNVNALELDDSALYLCASSKTSGRPYNEQFFGPGTRLTVL.

The chain links TRBV18 to TRBJ1-1, with a tentative D call TRBD1 (6 bases). Trimming removed 4 bases at V and 4 bases at J, with 13 bases between. The CDR3 spans 14 residues. Germline V lookup: CDR1 KGHSH, CDR2 LQKENI. In DNA, the CDR3 is TGTGCCAGCTCACGGGGTGGAGGGGGCACTGAAGCTTTCTTT. Translation: CASSRGGGGTEAFF.

The chain uses TRBV7-2 and TRBJ2-7; D remains ambiguous. V lost 2 bases and J 0 bases, leaving 14 bases between the germline ends. This CDR3 has 16 amino acids. Germline V gene lookup returns CDR1 SGHTA and CDR2 FQGNSA. CDR3 residues: CASSLNILGSSYEQYF. The CDR3 DNA reads as TGTGCCAGCAGCTTAAATATATTGGGTAGCTCCTACGAGCAGTACTTC.

The chain employs TRBV29-1 and TRBJ1-2; D is perhaps TRBD1 (6 bases). The CDR3 has 12 amino acids. Germline-derived CDR1 and CDR2 are SQVTM and ANQGSEA. Deletions cut 7 bases from V and 8 bases from J, with 17 bases between. CDR3 nucleotide sequence: TGCAGCGGGGGGGCAGGGATTGGGGGCTACACCTTC. Its protein product is CSGGAGIGGYTF.

The chain joins TRBV5-1 to TRBJ2-3; perhaps D is TRBD1 or TRBD2 (5 bases each). Germline CDR1 SGHRS, CDR2 YFSETQ. Between the trimmed V and J ends, which lost 1 base and 0 bases, there was a span of 12 bases. The CDR3 totals 16 residues. The chain's CDR3 is CASSLRGDLSTDTQYF. CDR3 DNA: TGCGCCAGCAGCTTGCGAGGGGATCTTAGCACAGATACGCAGTATTTT.

This chain links TRBV7-2 with TRBJ2-3; 10 bases are a match to TRBD2. The CDR3 extends over 16 amino acids. The J segment lost 4 bases and the V segment lost 2 bases, leaving 6 bases of the junction unmatched. Germline lookup yields CDR1 SGHTA and CDR2 FQGNSA. The CDR3 region has the DNA TGTGCCAGCAGCTTATTAGCGGGAGGTTTCGCAGATACGCAGTATTTT. Encoded protein: CASSLLAGGFADTQYF.

This clone was detected once. V and J are TRBV4-1 and TRBJ2-2, with TRBD2 matching over 8 bases. Trimming at V came to 8 bases and at J to 6 bases, leaving 14 bases not matched to a gene. CDR1 is MGHRA, CDR2 YSYEKL, per germline. There are 16 residues in the CDR3. The CDR3 loop reads CASARGVGAGAGELFF. CDR3 DNA sequence: TGCGCCAGCGCTCGAGGGGTTGGAGCGGGAGCCGGGGAGCTGTTTTTT.

The chain has TRBV15 and TRBJ1-2; possibly TRBD1 for D (6 bases). Germline CDR1 and CDR2: LNHNV and YYDKDF (reference sequence). The CDR3 runs 13 residues. Trimming removed 1 base at V and 8 bases at J, with 11 bases between. CDR3 coding DNA: TGTGCCACCAGCAGAGGTGGGGGGGGCGGCTACACCTTC. This translates into CATSRGGGGGYTF.